These 25 T cell receptor beta chains share one sample of origin, sequenced in a study of blood T cells in healthy people across ages. With a J-beta primer mix and a sample-barcoded 5' primer, a second PCR ran roughly 6 to 11 cycles. A single record per CDR3 protein comes from TCRdb applying MiXCR to the 5' RACE reads. The data hold 1.8 million or so distinct CDR3 sequences, with around 42% observed a single time. Specimen: blood. These TCRs come from a human donor in good health.

This clonotype was seen a handful of times. The rearrangement uses TRBV7-2 and TRBJ2-7, with D unclear. CDR3 length equals 15 residues. Germline CDR1 reads SGHTA; CDR2 reads FQGNSA. The V end lost 1 base, the J end lost 2 bases, and 12 bases lay between the germline ends. CDR3 region: CASSLGRAGAYEQYF. The CDR3, as DNA: TGTGCCAGCAGCTTAGGACGTGCAGGAGCCTACGAGCAGTACTTC.

The chain recombines TRBV27 with TRBJ1-1; the match to TRBD1 covers 9 bases. J was trimmed by 5 bases and V by 7 bases; bases with no gene match: 8. From germline, CDR1 is MNHEY and CDR2 SMNVEV (reference sequence). The CDR3 has 14 amino acids. This CDR3 reads CASNPDRGLTEAFF. The CDR3 DNA sequence: TGTGCCAGCAACCCGGACAGGGGATTGACTGAAGCTTTCTTT.

On this clonotype itself: A read error may produce the germline difference seen at one junction end. The chain couples TRBV2 to TRBJ1-4; possible D gene TRBD1, 6 bases. There are 14 residues in the CDR3. The germline gives CDR1 SNHLY, CDR2 FYNNEI. CDR3 in DNA: TGTGCCCGCAGGGACACCGCAACTAATGAAAAACTGTTTTTT. Amino acids: CARRDTATNEKLFF.

This clonotype was found a few times. The genes are TRBV6-2 or TRBV6-3 and TRBJ2-4; 11 bases match TRBD2. The ends lost 2 bases at V and 11 bases at J; junction bases unmatched: 2. The CDR3 is made up of 13 amino acids. Germline V gene lookup returns CDR1 MNHEY and CDR2 SVGEGT. The CDR3 coding sequence is TGTGCCAGCAGTTACCTAGCGGGGGGAGTTCAGTACTTC. Its translation is CASSYLAGGVQYF.

The chain recombines TRBV20-1 with TRBJ2-5; D not resolved. The germline V gene encodes CDR1 DFQATT and CDR2 SNEGSKA (reference sequence). The CDR3 is 15 amino acids. Trimming left V 1 base short and J 4 bases short, with 16 bases between. In DNA form, the CDR3 reads TGCAGTGCTAGAGCCTTGCGGAACCCCCCAGAGACCCAGTACTTC. Protein: CSARALRNPPETQYF.

This chain joins TRBV20-1 and TRBJ1-6, with D possibly TRBD1 on 5 matching bases. There are 14 residues in the CDR3. V lost 2 bases to trimming and J lost 10 bases, with 15 bases between them. Germline CDR1 DFQATT, CDR2 SNEGSKA (reference sequence). The CDR3 is CSARIMGGYSPLHF. In nucleotides, the CDR3 is TGCAGTGCTAGAATAATGGGGGGATACTCACCCCTCCACTTT.

This clonotype was seen many times. CDR3: CSVDQNYEQYF. The DNA of the CDR3 is TGCAGCGTTGACCAGAACTACGAGCAGTACTTC. V is TRBV29-1 and J is TRBJ2-7, with D hard to call. This CDR3 has 11 residues. The germline V gene has CDR1 SQVTM and CDR2 ANQGSEA. Trimming cost V 3 bases and J 3 bases, with 6 bases left between them.

The rearrangement uses TRBV27 and TRBJ2-3; D is perhaps TRBD2 (5 bases). The CDR3 totals 17 residues. V was shortened by 8 bases and J by 4 bases, with 25 bases between the two germline ends. Looked up from germline, CDR1 is MNHEY and CDR2 is SMNVEV (reference sequence). As DNA, the CDR3 is TGTGCCAGCCCCCATTCGCCCAACCTGGGAGTAGCAGATACGCAGTATTTT. It translates to CASPHSPNLGVADTQYF.

Comments on this clonotype: One end of the junction fails to match germline, which may point to a read error. V gene TRBV29-1 combines with J gene TRBJ2-7; D uncertain. This CDR3 is built from 15 residues. CDR1 and CDR2 from the germline V gene are SQVTM and ANQGSEA. The CDR3 loop reads CSVEDPTRKPYKQYF. The CDR3 DNA reads as TGCAGCGTTGAAGACCCAACCCGAAAACCCTACAAGCAGTACTTC.

The J gene is TRBJ1-4, the V gene TRBV7-2; no clear D. Deletions cut 3 bases from V and 4 bases from J, with 6 bases between. This CDR3 spans 13 amino acids. The germline V gene encodes CDR1 SGHTA and CDR2 FQGNSA. In DNA form, the CDR3 reads TGTGCCAGCAGCTTTCGTTTTAATGAAAAACTGTTTTTT. This encodes CASSFRFNEKLFF.

This chain connects TRBV19 to TRBJ2-7; D is possibly TRBD2 (5 bases). Germline V gene sequence: CDR1 LNHDA, CDR2 SQIVND (reference sequence). CDR3 length: 13 amino acids. V lost 7 bases, J lost 1 base, and 11 bases lay in between. The CDR3 nucleotides read TGTGCCAGTAAGGGAGAGACTTCCTACGAGCAGTACTTC. It codes for CASKGETSYEQYF.

This clonotype was detected a few times. This sequence joins TRBV18 and TRBJ2-1, with 9 bases identical to TRBD1. This CDR3 is built from 15 residues. Germline CDR1 KGHSH, CDR2 LQKENI. V shed 1 base and J 5 bases; nucleotides not matched to a gene: 3. In DNA form, the CDR3 reads TGTGCCAGCTCACCACGGACAGGGGACCACAATGAGCAGTTCTTC. It translates to CASSPRTGDHNEQFF.

This clonotype has a handful of counts. The genes are TRBV10-3 and TRBJ2-3, with D tentatively TRBD1 or TRBD2 (5 bases each). V was pared by 2 bases and J by 2 bases, with 11 bases between. The CDR3 contains 15 residues. Germline V gene lookup returns CDR1 ENHRY and CDR2 SYGVKD. The CDR3 loop reads CAISEPGRDTDTQYF. CDR3 sequence (DNA): TGTGCCATCAGTGAGCCGGGACGGGACACAGATACGCAGTATTTT.

This chain joins TRBV25-1 and TRBJ1-4; D unclear. Germline assignment: CDR1 MGHDK and CDR2 SYGVNS. Trimming stripped 2 bases from V and 0 bases from J, with 10 bases between. The CDR3 runs 16 residues. The CDR3 DNA is TGTGCCAGCAGTGAAGGAAGGGCGGCAACTAATGAAAAACTGTTTTTT. Translated, it gives CASSEGRAATNEKLFF. The entire variable domain, with the rest obtained from reference TRBV25-1 and TRBJ1-4, is as follows: EADIYQTPRYLVIGTGKKITLECSQTMGHDKMYWYQQDPGMELHLIHYSYGVNSTEKGDLSSESTVSRIRTEHFPLTLESARPSHTSQYLCASSEGRAATNEKLFFGSGTQLSVL.

As to this clonotype: One end of the junction does not line up with germline, which may come from a read error. This sequence joins TRBV7-9 and TRBJ1-1; D remains unclear. Per germline, CDR1 SEHNR and CDR2 FQNEAQ (reference sequence). The CDR3 runs to 13 residues. This CDR3 is CASSLFAGTGAFF. CDR3 DNA: TGTGCCAGCAGCTTATTCGCCGGCACTGGAGCTTTCTTT.

This clonotype was detected a few times. This chain joins TRBV5-5 and TRBJ2-7; D is perhaps TRBD2 (6 bases). There are 15 residues in the CDR3. Between the trimmed V and J ends, which lost 1 base and 0 bases, there was a span of 11 bases. CDR1 SGHKS and CDR2 YYEKEE come from the germline V gene (reference sequence). The CDR3 region has the DNA TGTGCCAGCAGCTTGCGGGACTCCTTCTCCTACGAGCAGTACTTC. Translating gives CASSLRDSFSYEQYF.

CDR3 region: CASSYGGGLGYTF. DNA for the CDR3: TGTGCCAGCAGTTACGGGGGGGGACTCGGCTACACCTTC. The chain joins TRBV6-5 to TRBJ1-2, with TRBD1 as a possible D gene (5 bases). The germline V gene has CDR1 MNHEY and CDR2 SVGAGI. V gave up 2 bases and J gave up 8 bases, with 12 bases separating them. The CDR3 has 13 residues.

This clonotype was counted a few times. The chain links TRBV6-2 or TRBV6-3 to TRBJ2-7, with D unclear. Trimming took off 7 bases at V and 0 bases at J, with 13 bases between the two ends. The germline CDR1 and CDR2 sequences are MNHEY and SVGEGT. This CDR3 is 14 amino acids long. CDR3 nucleotides: TGTGCCAGCATACGGAATGTGGGCTCCTACGAGCAGTACTTC. Amino acid sequence: CASIRNVGSYEQYF.

The chain joins TRBV5-5 to TRBJ2-1; 9 bases map to TRBD2. The CDR3 is 18 residues long. Looked up from germline, CDR1 is SGHKS and CDR2 is YYEKEE (reference sequence). Losses at the gene ends were 3 bases for V and 4 bases for J; bases not matched to a gene: 14. DNA for the CDR3: TGTGCCAGCAGCTCCGGGACTAGCTTCCGTTTCCAGTACAATGAGCAGTTCTTC. Amino acids: CASSSGTSFRFQYNEQFF.

This clonotype was found a few times. The rearrangement links TRBV5-1 to TRBJ2-3, with TRBD1 matching 9 bases. J gave up 6 bases and V 3 bases, and 8 bases lay outside the gene matches. The CDR3 sequence is 15 residues long. CDR1 and CDR2 from the germline V gene are SGHRS and YFSETQ. The CDR3 spells CASSSTGGLVDTQYF. The CDR3 DNA sequence: TGCGCCAGCAGCTCGACAGGGGGGTTGGTGGATACGCAGTATTTT.

This clonotype was seen a handful of times. The CDR3 nucleotides read TGTGCCAGCAGGGACTGGACAGGGTCAGCCTACGAGCAGTACTTC. As protein: CASRDWTGSAYEQYF. This sequence joins TRBV6-1 and TRBJ2-7, with 8 bases that match TRBD1. This CDR3 has 15 amino acids. Looked up from germline, CDR1 is MNHNS and CDR2 is SASEGT. V was clipped by 6 bases and J by 2 bases; unmatched bases: 9.

The rearrangement joins TRBV6-5 to TRBJ1-1; the match to TRBD1 covers 11 bases. The germline gives CDR1 MNHEY, CDR2 SVGAGI. The ends lost 7 bases at V and 5 bases at J; junction bases unmatched: 6. This CDR3 spans 14 amino acids. The chain's CDR3 is CASTGTGGLTEAFF. The CDR3 nucleotides read TGTGCCAGCACCGGGACAGGGGGATTAACTGAAGCTTTCTTT.

The gene calls are TRBV5-1 and TRBJ1-2; D not resolved. CDR1 and CDR2 (germline): SGHRS, YFSETQ. The germline V and J ends were trimmed by 1 base and 10 bases, with 14 bases remaining between them. This CDR3 has 13 amino acids. The CDR3 loop reads CASSLYGEIDYTF. In DNA form, the CDR3 reads TGCGCCAGCAGCTTGTATGGGGAGATAGACTACACCTTC.

The chain joins TRBV5-6 to TRBJ2-2, with D perhaps matching TRBD2 (5 bases). Germline CDR1 is SGHDT and CDR2 is YYEEEE. The CDR3 spans 17 residues. Trimming removed 6 bases at V and 2 bases at J, with 20 bases between. CDR3 protein: CASNFLEGTVNTGELFF. In nucleotides, the CDR3 is TGTGCCAGCAACTTTCTTGAGGGTACGGTAAACACCGGGGAGCTGTTTTTT.

The chain carries TRBV20-1 and TRBJ2-1; D unclear. Germline V gene data show CDR1 as DFQATT and CDR2 as SNEGSKA (reference sequence). The CDR3 covers 13 residues. Trimming took 0 bases from V and 7 from J, leaving 10 bases between them. The CDR3 nucleotides are TGCAGTGCTAGAGAGAGCTTGGAGAATGAGCAGTTCTTC. It codes for CSARESLENEQFF.